The 8 T cell receptor beta chains in this list originate from one sample, sequenced in a study of cytomegalovirus exposure and HLA in healthy donors. Amplification used 60 Vbeta primers and 13 Jbeta primers. Data came from immunoSEQ multiplex PCR; TCRdb stores just in-frame clones and leaves some out. The sample gives 100,000 or so clones, about 80% of which show up once; roughly 1.9% is in the top ten. Sequenced input: PBMCs. The receptors originated from a young man in good health and CMV-seronegative.

V usage is TRBV28 and J usage is TRBJ2-3; 7 nucleotides match TRBD2. The CDR3 runs 14 residues. Germline CDR1 is MDHEN and CDR2 is SYDVKM. V was pared by 6 bases and J by 3 bases, with 6 bases of the junction left unmatched. CDR3 DNA sequence: TGTGCCAGCAGGGGAGGGATTGCAACAGATACGCAGTATTTT. This gives the protein CASRGGIATDTQYF.

V gene TRBV7-2 combines with J gene TRBJ2-7; TRBD2 matches at 9 bases. Losses at the gene ends were 5 bases for V and 0 bases for J; bases not matched to a gene: 11. This CDR3 is built from 17 residues. Germline CDR1 reads SGHTA; CDR2 reads FQGNSA. The CDR3 DNA reads as TGTGCCAGCAGCCCCACGGGCGGGGGGGCAGTCTCCTACGAGCAGTACTTC. This encodes CASSPTGGGAVSYEQYF.

The chain uses TRBV5-1 and TRBJ2-7; TRBD1 matches at 8 bases. This CDR3 has 12 amino acids. Germline CDR1 and CDR2: SGHRS and YFSETQ. V lost 5 bases and J lost 11; bases outside the gene matches: 9. CDR3 loop: CASRSDRDEKYF. The CDR3 DNA reads as TGCGCCAGCAGGTCGGACAGGGATGAAAAGTACTTC.

The rearrangement links TRBV5-5 to TRBJ1-6, with 9 bases identical to TRBD1. Trimming cost V 10 bases and J 6 bases; bases outside gene matches: 5. The CDR3 is made up of 13 amino acids. Looked up from germline, CDR1 is SGHKS and CDR2 is YYEKEE (reference sequence). The CDR3 here is CAGGDRVNSPLHF. CDR3 DNA: TGTGCCGGAGGGGACAGGGTTAATTCACCCCTCCACTTT. The full variable domain, completed using reference TRBV5-5 and TRBJ1-6, is DAGVTQSPTHLIKTRGQQVTLRCSPISGHKSVSWYQQVLGQGPQFIFQYYEKEERGRGNFPDRFSARQFPNYSSELNVNALLLGDSALYLCAGGDRVNSPLHFGNGTRLTVT.

This chain connects TRBV6-1 to TRBJ2-5, with D tentatively TRBD2 (7 bases). The germline V gene has CDR1 MNHNS and CDR2 SASEGT. Trimming removed 0 bases at V and 1 base at J, with 9 bases between. The CDR3 has 15 residues. CDR3 sequence (DNA): TGTGCCAGCAGTGAAGCGCGGGGGCCCCAAGAGACCCAGTACTTC. Amino acids: CASSEARGPQETQYF.

The genes are TRBV7-8 and TRBJ1-2, with a tentative D call TRBD1 (6 bases). Trimming removed 5 bases at V and 4 bases at J, with 11 bases between. Germline CDR1 reads SGHVS; CDR2 reads FQNEAQ. The CDR3 spans 13 residues. The DNA of the CDR3 is TGTGCCAGCAGCCGGGACACTTCCTATGGCTACACCTTC. This gives the protein CASSRDTSYGYTF.

The gene calls are TRBV7-9 and TRBJ2-7; 7 bases agree with TRBD1. V shed 5 bases, J shed 4 bases, and the junction held 8 bases outside the gene matches. The CDR3 totals 14 residues. Per germline, CDR1 SEHNR and CDR2 FQNEAQ (reference sequence). As DNA, the CDR3 is TGTGCCAGCAGCCTAGGGGGCCCCGTATACGAGCAGTACTTC. It yields the protein CASSLGGPVYEQYF.

The rearrangement links TRBV7-6 to TRBJ2-5; TRBD2 matches at 8 bases. From germline, CDR1 is SGHVS and CDR2 FNYEAQ. With V trimmed by 2 bases and J by 5 bases, 16 bases remained unmatched. The CDR3 loop spans 18 amino acids. For the CDR3, the DNA is TGTGCCAGCAGCTTACAGGGCAGGGGACGCCCGGGAGGGGAGACCCAGTACTTC. Translating gives CASSLQGRGRPGGETQYF.